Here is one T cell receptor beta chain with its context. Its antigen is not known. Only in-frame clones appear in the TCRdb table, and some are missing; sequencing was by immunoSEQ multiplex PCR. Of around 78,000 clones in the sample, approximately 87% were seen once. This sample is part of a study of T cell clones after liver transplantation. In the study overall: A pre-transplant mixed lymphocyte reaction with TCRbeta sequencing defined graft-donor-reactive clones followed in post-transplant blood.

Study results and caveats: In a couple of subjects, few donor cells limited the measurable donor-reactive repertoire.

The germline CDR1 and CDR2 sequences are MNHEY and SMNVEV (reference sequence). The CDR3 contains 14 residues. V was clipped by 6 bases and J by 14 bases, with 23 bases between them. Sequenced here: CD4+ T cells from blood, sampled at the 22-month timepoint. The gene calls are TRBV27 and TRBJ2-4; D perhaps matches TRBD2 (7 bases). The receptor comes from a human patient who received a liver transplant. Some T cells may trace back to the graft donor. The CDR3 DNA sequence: TGTGCCAGCAGCCTCAACAGGGAGGGCATGGTTAAGTACTTC. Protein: CASSLNREGMVKYF.